This record looks at one T cell receptor beta chain sequence and its context. Its antigen is not known. The donors were in the roughly 110-subject validation cohort, distinct from the approximately 610-subject first cohort. The data belong to a study of cytomegalovirus exposure and HLA in healthy donors. Study-wide results and caveats: The study put 150 to 200 TCR beta chains on its list as cytomegalovirus-associated. Reports described diagnosis of cytomegalovirus status by the classifier as highly specific and sensitive. In vitro work confirmed that a few CMV-associated chains recognize CMV antigens.

CDR3 length: 15 amino acids. Trimming pared 3 bases from V and 1 base from J, leaving 9 bases between. Germline V gives CDR1 LNHNV, CDR2 YYDKDF (reference sequence). Produced via immunoSEQ multiplex PCR; TCRdb's table is partial and in-frame only. The table lists 190,000 or so clones, 80% to 90% of them singletons, with over 10% in the top ten. The sample was PBMCs. This receptor was identified in a woman younger than 45 in good health and CMV-seropositive. This chain links TRBV15 with TRBJ1-4; D possibly corresponds to TRBD1 (6 bases). CDR3 sequence (DNA): TGTGCCACCAGCAGGGACAGATTAACTAATGAAAAACTGTTTTTT. Translated, it gives CATSRDRLTNEKLFF.